This T cell receptor beta chain was sequenced in a study of cytomegalovirus exposure and HLA in healthy donors (dated by TCRdb to 2016 to 2017). With respect to the entire study: An earlier analysis of approximately 640 of the donors reported 250 to 300 Gb of sequence data and roughly 110 million unique TCR beta sequences from around 200 million T cells. In addition to the first cohort of several hundred subjects, a separate validation cohort of under 150 different subjects was used. An earlier analysis of around 640 of the donors used high-throughput TCR beta sequencing to judge whether each TCR beta V gene segment behaved as functional or pseudogenic. Among the roughly 410 genotyped donors, about 83% belonged to the genetic ancestry cluster associated with self-reported Caucasian donors. The aim of the study was to test whether cataloging public T cell receptors could identify signatures of past pathogen exposure. Among about 400 genotyped donors of the cohort, an average of around 220,000 unique TCR beta nucleotide sequences was sequenced per donor, of which about 19% were non-productive. A handful of DR-DQ haplotypes were handled as single units for association and clustering because linkage in the cohort was strong. Approximately 310 gigabases of sequencing data and roughly 90 million unique TCR sequences were included in an early release covering several hundred HLA-typed donors. Donor age, sex, ethnicity and CMV serostatus were compiled alongside the repertoire data. A later genetic analysis used genome-wide SNP genotypes for about 60% of the roughly 670 donors, treating that subset as a discovery cohort. In a later analysis, previously published TCR beta repertoires from some 640 donors were re-analyzed and high-resolution HLA genotyping was added so that TCR occurrence patterns could be studied. Every discovery cohort repertoire had been produced on one sequencing platform. The study used immunosequencing to profile the T cell repertoires of 666 subjects and linked those repertoires to cytomegalovirus serostatus. Rather than using new phenotypic data, the later analysis identified candidate immune exposures from TCR beta sequences and from how often those sequences occurred across donors. HLA typing covered class I and class II loci at four-digit resolution. Typing coverage differed by locus: A, B, C, DRB1 and DQB1 were typed in about 629-640 donors, DQA1 in 522, DPA1 in over 600, and DPB1 in just under 490. The study combined high-throughput TCR immunosequencing, statistical association of individual TCRs with disease status, and machine learning to predict cytomegalovirus infection status.

The cohort was made up of about 610 healthy bone marrow donors. Cohort members were all nominally healthy when sampled, although unrecorded immune exposures were likely present. The donor was CMV seronegative and was included in the group of 352 seronegative cohort members. Each donor provided a peripheral blood sample, and peripheral blood mononuclear cells were used for TCR beta sequencing. Genomic DNA was extracted from the blood cell samples with the Qiagen DNeasy Blood Extraction Kit. From a lookup of the germline V gene (reference sequence), CDR1 and CDR2 are SEHNR and FQNEAQ. V is clipped by 3 bases and J by 6 bases, and the sequence between their germline boundaries is 16 bases long. The cysteine opens and the phenylalanine closes a CDR3 of 15 amino acids. Only the CDR3 part of the read is kept: 45 bases, read in frame from the first base. The library was made by the immunoSEQ multiplex PCR assay. For the multiplex PCR, a mixture combining 60 forward primers for TCR Vbeta segments and 13 reverse primers for TCR Jbeta segments was used. The CDR3 region of rearranged TCR beta genes was amplified from genomic DNA by a multiplex PCR assay. The Illumina HiSeq System was used to sequence the amplified TCR beta libraries as 87-base-pair reads. As for the authors' bioinformatics: A later analysis counted tens of millions of unique TCR beta chains across the 550 to 800 repertoires, and around 9.9 million of these chains were shared by at least two donors. Raw reads were error-corrected and collapsed into unique sequences with a nearest-neighbor algorithm that merged closely related sequences to remove PCR and sequencing errors. To assign V, D and J gene segments, CDR3 sequences were aligned to IMGT reference sequences. For a sequence to be retained, a match of at least six nucleotides to both a V gene segment and a J gene segment was required. A rearrangement was called productive if the CDR3 had no stop codons and remained in frame with V and J, and every other rearrangement was called non-productive. CDR3 was defined by IMGT convention, running from the second conserved V-encoded cysteine to the conserved J-encoded phenylalanine. Sequences without an unambiguous match to a single V gene segment were excluded from the earlier analysis of a few hundred of the donors. An earlier analysis of under 750 of the donors called V segments functional above 56.7% productive rearrangements and segregating when the between-donor standard deviation exceeded 5%. A statistical classification framework was developed to diagnose cytomegalovirus status using the catalog of TCR beta chain sequences. In a later analysis, TCR nucleotide sequences were compared against IMGT/GENE-DB human TR gene sequences so that V and J genes could be assigned. The TCRdist pipeline was used in a later analysis to assign CDR3 sequences and most-parsimonious VDJ recombination scenarios. A later analysis defined each TCR beta chain by its CDR3 amino acid sequence plus V-gene family, and excluded reads lacking a unique V-gene family. As a way to deal with suspected cross-contamination and a sequencing artifact, a later analysis dropped hundreds of nucleotide sequences that were highly shared and had low generation probability. In a later analysis, a clonal expansion index for each public chain was calculated from normalized within-repertoire ranks of inferred template counts. In a later analysis, generation probabilities were computed using a VDJ recombination model fitted to out-of-frame rearrangements, and the results were checked against IGoR. In a later analysis, hypergeometric tests were used to score TCR-TCR, TCR-HLA and TCR-CMV co-occurrence, with a repertoire-size bias correction applied to TCR pairs. In a later analysis, false discovery rates were estimated by permuting HLA or CMV assignments 20 times. A later analysis grouped co-occurring TCRs with DBSCAN, adding TCRdist sequence similarity when clustering within HLA-allele-positive subsets. Co-occurrence clustering excluded repertoires with fewer than 30,000 or more than 120,000 public chains, plus five with anomalous nucleotide sharing. TCRdb took this table from immuneACCESS and kept in-frame rearrangements with V and J called. Such tables lack part of the clones; where checked against another copy, unresolved V genes explain under half of the gap, and the rest is unexplained. V and J calls plus clone size are reproduced from that table; the DNA served to infer D and trimming. The sample table records 30,000 to 45,000 clones; 84% of these occur just once. Of the sample, roughly 4% falls within the top ten clones.

Turning to this clone: This receptor's antigen is unknown. Base-call qualities are not available, and no considerably larger clone is one nucleotide away.

Results the study describes overall, beyond this receptor: A few of the identified cytomegalovirus-associated TCR beta chains were confirmed in vitro to be specific for cytomegalovirus antigens. It was suggested by the authors that the approach could potentially be generalized to other disease states and immunological phenotypes. According to a later genetic analysis, donors in an Asian-associated ancestry cluster had fewer N-insertions in productive TCRs than the approximately 700-donor mean. The cohort was sequenced for TCR beta chains only, and without alpha or paired-chain data the features that could be detected were limited. Strong co-occurrence of HLA alleles, especially DR and DQ, made assigning TCR associations to individual alleles difficult. In an earlier analysis of 450 to 750 of the donors, most TCR beta V segments appeared in productive rearrangements about 90% or about 30% of the time, broadly matching IMGT annotations. In both the original and validation cohorts, the classifier was reported to diagnose cytomegalovirus status with high specificity and sensitivity. Most TCR sequences were seen in very few donors, while some public TCRs were found in many individuals. About 15 rarely observed V segments, including chromosome 9 orphons, were excluded from the earlier analysis of approximately 500 of the donors because counts were too low. Linkage disequilibrium might explain the correlated functional status among segregating V segments, but an unknown experimental factor could not be ruled out. Because HLA typing was missing for some donors at each locus, association tests included only the typed subset. A later genetic analysis associated a missense DCLRE1C variant with V-gene and J-gene trimming of TCR beta chains, and an independent cohort replicated the association. A later analysis associated 15,000 to 20,000 TCR beta sequences with specific HLA alleles at a false discovery rate of 0.05. The study gave a list of 150 to 200 TCR beta chains associated with cytomegalovirus. Immune exposure information for the cohort was limited to CMV serostatus. A group of highly shared sequence variants was considered likely to be a technical artifact of the sequencing pipeline. In a later analysis, HLA-associated TCR beta chains showed more clonal expansion and lower generation probabilities than non-associated chains that were equally common. According to a later analysis, parvovirus B19, influenza, CMV and Epstein-Barr virus appeared linked to several top co-occurrence clusters. In a later analysis, the rate of TCR association differed among HLA loci, with DRB1 alleles having the most associated TCRs and HLA-C alleles having the fewest. The presence/absence analyses assumed that sequencing depth was roughly uniform across donors, and that assumption may not be true. A later analysis found that most CMV-associated TCR beta chains appeared HLA-restricted, with HLA associations seemingly driven largely by CMV exposure. A further reported finding was that TCR beta sequences accurately predicted the HLA-A and HLA-B alleles for most subjects in the first cohort. Because the 87-base-pair reads could not distinguish some IMGT-functional V segments, including TRBV6-2 and TRBV6-3, those segments were excluded.

This sequence uses TRBV7-9 and TRBJ2-3; matching of 6 bases hints at TRBD2 as the D gene. This TCR came from a young woman in good health and CMV-seronegative. Sequencing was done on a sample of PBMCs. The DNA sequence is as follows: TGTGCCAGCAGCTTTGGAACGGGAGTGGAGGATACGCAGTATTTT. Translated, it reads CASSFGTGVEDTQYF.